A selection of T cell receptor beta chains follows, all from one sample in a study of blood T cell repertoires in COVID-19. TCRdb's copy holds only in-frame clones and misses some; the assay was immunoSEQ multiplex PCR. In the table there are fewer than 85,000 clones, around nine tenths of which are singletons. The sample taken for sequencing was peripheral blood. These receptors were collected from a man between 60 and 75 years old with acute or convalescent COVID-19. Both conserved end residues are part of each CDR3. The order of the fields is V gene, clone size, D gene, J gene, CDR3 DNA, CDR3 protein. The D gene is left open where the match is weak. The listing skips clone size in some rows; elsewhere it reads once, few, many or a size class.

>TRBV5-4|-|-|TRBJ1-2
TGTGCCAGCAGCTTTGGGGGGGATAACGGCTATGGCTACACCTTC
CASSFGGDNGYGYTF
>TRBV28|-|-|TRBJ1-2
TGTGCCAGCAGTTTAGGGGCAGGGGCCTTCTATGGCTACACCTTC
CASSLGAGAFYGYTF
>TRBV7-2|-|TRBD2|TRBJ2-5
TGTGCCAGCAGCTTAGGTGGCGGGGGGTTAGAGACCCAGTACTTC
CASSLGGGGLETQYF
>TRBV7-2|-|TRBD2|TRBJ2-3
TGTGCCAGCAGCCCTGGGACTAGCGGGGGGGCCCCAGATACGCAGTATTTT
CASSPGTSGGAPDTQYF
>TRBV12-3/TRBV12-4|-|-|TRBJ1-6
TGTGCCAGCACCGCGGGGCAGGGTTCACCCCTCCACTTT
CASTAGQGSPLHF
>TRBV7-9|-|-|TRBJ1-2
TGTGCCAGCAGCTTAGCCAGGGCGGGAGGCTACACCTTC
CASSLARAGGYTF
>TRBV29-1|-|-|TRBJ1-1
TGCAGCGTTGAAGTTGCGGGCAGAACTCACACTGAAGCTTTCTTT
CSVEVAGRTHTEAFF
>TRBV11-2|-|TRBD1|TRBJ2-7
TGTGCCAGCAGCTCACTCCCCGACAGGGGCCACGAGCAGTACTTC
CASSSLPDRGHEQYF
>TRBV27|few|-|TRBJ2-6
TGTGCCAGCAGTCTAGTCTCTGGGGCCAACGTCCTGACTTTC
CASSLVSGANVLTF
>TRBV5-6|-|TRBD1|TRBJ1-4
TGTGCCAGCAGCTTGGGGTCGGGACAGGGGATCGAACGGGAAAAACTGTTTTTT
CASSLGSGQGIEREKLFF
>TRBV2|-|TRBD2|TRBJ2-7
TGTGCCAGCAGTGTTTTACTAGCGGGGGGTTCTGAGCAGTACTTC
CASSVLLAGGSEQYF
>TRBV7-2|-|-|TRBJ1-1
TGTGCCAGCCTACCCGGAGGGGTGAACACTGAAGCTTTCTTT
CASLPGGVNTEAFF
>TRBV7-2|few|-|TRBJ2-3
TGTGCCAGCAGCCGCGATACGGGGGGCCCAGATACGCAGTATTTT
CASSRDTGGPDTQYF
>TRBV29-1|-|-|TRBJ1-2
TGCAGCGTTGATTGGGCATCTTGGGGCTACACCTTC
CSVDWASWGYTF
>TRBV3-1/TRBV3-2|few|-|TRBJ1-2
TGTGCCAGCAGCCCCGGACAGAGCTATGGCTACACCTTC
CASSPGQSYGYTF
>TRBV5-4|-|TRBD1|TRBJ1-3
TGTGCCAGCACCCAGACAGGGAACTCTGGAAACACCATATATTTT
CASTQTGNSGNTIYF
>TRBV7-2|-|-|TRBJ1-5
TGTGCCAGCAGCTTAGTAGCAGGGAATAGCAATCAGCCCCAGCATTTT
CASSLVAGNSNQPQHF
>TRBV4-2|-|TRBD1|TRBJ1-2
TGTGCCAGCTGGGGACAGGGTAACTATGGCTACACCTTC
CASWGQGNYGYTF
>TRBV19|-|TRBD1|TRBJ2-3
TGTGCCAGTAGTGGCACCATTACAGGGGGTACGCAGTATTTT
CASSGTITGGTQYF
>TRBV9|-|TRBD2|TRBJ2-3
TGTGCCAGCAGCCCGACGTCCGGGACTACAAGCACAGATACGCAGTATTTT
CASSPTSGTTSTDTQYF
>TRBV6-4|-|-|TRBJ1-6
TGTGCCAGCACGACATTTCTGACATTTAATTCACCCCTCCACTTT
CASTTFLTFNSPLHF
>TRBV3-1/TRBV3-2|-|-|TRBJ1-2
TGTGCCAGCAGCCAAGAGGGCGGGTACACCTTC
CASSQEGGYTF
>TRBV2|-|-|TRBJ1-3
TGTGCCAGCAGTTCTGACAGCTCTGGAAACACCATATATTTT
CASSSDSSGNTIYF